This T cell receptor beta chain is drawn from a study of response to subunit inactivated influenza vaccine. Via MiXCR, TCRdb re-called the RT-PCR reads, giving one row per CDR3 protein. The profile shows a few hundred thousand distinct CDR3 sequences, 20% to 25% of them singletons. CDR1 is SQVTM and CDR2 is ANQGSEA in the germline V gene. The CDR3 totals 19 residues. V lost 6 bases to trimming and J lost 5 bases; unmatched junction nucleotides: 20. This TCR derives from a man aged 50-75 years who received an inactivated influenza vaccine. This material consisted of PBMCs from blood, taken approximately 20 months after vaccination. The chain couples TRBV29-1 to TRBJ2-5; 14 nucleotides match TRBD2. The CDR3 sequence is CSVAQRSRGLAGVGETQYF. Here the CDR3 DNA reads TGCAGCGTAGCCCAAAGATCCAGGGGACTAGCGGGAGTCGGGGAGACCCAGTACTTC.